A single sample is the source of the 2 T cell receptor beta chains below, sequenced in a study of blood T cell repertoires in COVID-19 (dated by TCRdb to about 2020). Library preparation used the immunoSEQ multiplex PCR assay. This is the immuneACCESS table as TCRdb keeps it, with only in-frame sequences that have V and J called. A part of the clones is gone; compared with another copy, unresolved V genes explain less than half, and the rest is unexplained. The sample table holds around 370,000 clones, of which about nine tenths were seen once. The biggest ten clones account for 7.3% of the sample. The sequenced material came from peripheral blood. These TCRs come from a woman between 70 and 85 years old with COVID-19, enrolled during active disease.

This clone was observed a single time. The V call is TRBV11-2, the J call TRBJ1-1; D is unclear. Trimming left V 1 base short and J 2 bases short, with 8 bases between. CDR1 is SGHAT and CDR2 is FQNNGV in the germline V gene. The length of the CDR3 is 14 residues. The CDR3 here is CASSLAERNTEAFF. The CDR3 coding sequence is TGTGCCAGCAGCTTAGCGGAGAGAAACACTGAAGCTTTCTTT.

The DNA of the CDR3 is TGCGCCAGCAGTGAGCGGCAGGGTACAGATACGCAGTATTTT. Its protein product is CASSERQGTDTQYF. The V call is TRBV10-2, the J call TRBJ2-3, with a possible D match to TRBD1 (5 bases). CDR3 length equals 14 residues. V lost 2 bases and J lost 3, with 9 bases in between. Germline loops: CDR1 WSHSY, CDR2 SAAADI.